This T cell receptor (beta chain) is from a study of spatial heterogeneity in lung cancer. The CDR3 length is 14 residues. Trimming cost V 3 bases and J 4 bases; bases outside gene matches: 5. CDR1 and CDR2 (germline): SGHRS, YFSETQ. Noted time point: sample taken at primary tumor resection. Frozen PBMC, nontumor lung or tumor provided whole RNA, which was sequenced unsorted. TCRdb fed the 5' RACE reads into MiXCR, producing one record per CDR3 protein. Among roughly 75,000 distinct CDR3 sequences listed, about an eighth were seen once. This clonotype was counted between two and nine times. This sample comprised PBMCs, obtained at surgery. This chain links TRBV5-1 with TRBJ2-3; 7 bases map to TRBD1. The TCR originated in a male donor with early-stage non-small cell lung cancer. CDR3: CASSSGQVADTQYF. The CDR3 nucleotides read TGCGCCAGCAGCTCAGGACAGGTCGCAGATACGCAGTATTTT.